This T cell receptor beta chain originates from a study of blood T cell repertoires in COVID-19. For the study at large: Both acute and convalescent COVID-19 samples were obtained from the United States, Italy and Spain. T cells, B-cell-depleted T cells, or PBMCs provided the cDNA or gDNA that served as material.

Original data processing: Estimated nucleated cell counts came from reference gene primer amplification. Generated by immunoSEQ multiplex PCR, the TCRdb table keeps only in-frame clones and is missing some. The V and J calls and clone size come from that table; D and trimming were worked out from the DNA. This table has some 170,000 clones, roughly 82% appearing once. V dropped 8 bases and J dropped 4 bases, with 14 bases sitting between them. This CDR3 is 13 amino acids long. Germline CDR1 reads WNHNN; CDR2 reads SYGVQD (reference sequence). This TCR derives from a woman in her seventies with acute or convalescent COVID-19. Sequencing was carried out using peripheral blood. The chain has TRBV10-1 and TRBJ1-1; a weak D match, TRBD1 (5 bases). For the CDR3, the DNA is TGCGCCAGCTCTGCGCACAGGTCCACTGAAGCTTTCTTT. Amino acids: CASSAHRSTEAFF.